Included here is one T cell receptor (beta chain) sequence, with context. Its antigen is not known. The data stem from a study of shared clonotypes between healthy human individuals. Across the study: For every donor, three CD4 naive, three CD4 memory, two CD8 naive and one CD8 memory plates were used.

How the authors handled the data: With immunoSEQ giving junction-only sequences and no quality scores, filtering differed. Sequencing was performed with immunoSEQ multiplex PCR; in TCRdb, only in-frame clones are kept and a portion is missing. V and J calls and clone size follow that table, whereas D and trimming were derived from the DNA. The profile shows 1.4 million to 1.5 million clones, approximately 96% of them singletons. The CDR3 has 15 amino acids. Germline CDR1 is WNHNN and CDR2 is SYGVQD (reference sequence). V shed 5 bases, J shed 2 bases, and the junction held 3 bases outside the gene matches. Study-wide results and limits: Though the depth was large, rarefaction showed that sorted-subset sequencing was incomplete. Generally, estimated richness proved larger in naive subsets than it did in memory subsets.

Sequencing was done on a sample of naive CD4+ T cells sorted from blood. Subset given: CD45RA+ positively selected. The sequence was collected from a young man in good health. This chain joins TRBV10-1 and TRBJ2-7, with 13 bases identical to TRBD2. The CDR3 coding sequence is TGCGCCAGCAGTCCCGGACTAGCGGGAGCCTACGAGCAGTACTTC. Protein product: CASSPGLAGAYEQYF.